This TCR beta chain was profiled in a study of blood T cell repertoires in COVID-19 (dated by TCRdb to 2019 to 2021). Notes on the research overall: Collaborator samples came from the United States, Italy and Spain and covered acute and convalescent phases of COVID-19. The samples were drawn from two sources: the first 160 participants of the ongoing ImmuneRACE study, and approximately 1,300 subjects contributed by 6 global collaborators. The repertoires were released in a freely available public database intended as a resource for research on the immune response to SARS-CoV-2. The material from the prospective study consisted of cDNA or gDNA derived from T cells, B-cell-depleted T cells, or PBMCs. Deeply sampled blood TCRbeta repertoires from subjects exposed to, actively infected with, or recovered from COVID-19 were included in the dataset. Sample metadata almost always included a de-identified subject ID, COVID-19 status, age in years and sex. Where available, HLA class I and class II types were taken from metadata supplied by the sample provider and were not determined by assay-based typing. Study-level results and caveats: How much clinical and demographic metadata was included differed by source and by participant, and the metadata was provided uncurated.

The immunoSEQ Assay, a bias-controlled multiplex PCR, was used to amplify TCRbeta CDR3 regions from genomic DNA. Turning to the authors' computational methods: The number of nucleated cells in each sample was estimated by amplification of reference gene primers within the assay. Sequence reads were collapsed and filtered to measure the absolute abundance of every unique TCRbeta CDR3 rearrangement. Productive Simpson clonality was computed per sample as the square root of Simpson's diversity index over productive rearrangements. Not all clones reach the TCRdb copy of this immuneACCESS table, which keeps in-frame sequences only. Checked studies attribute under half of the gap to unresolved V genes and leave the rest unexplained. The DNA was the basis for D and trimming; V, J and clone size are from that table. The sample table contains 430,000 or so clones; only one count was recorded for around nine tenths of them. Of the sample, 1.5% to 2% is held by the ten largest clones.

For this clone: The antigen this receptor binds is unknown. No per-base quality is available; no much larger clone lies one base away.

Participants in the prospective study were aged about 18 to 89 years, lived in approximately 26 United States geographic areas, and enrolled through a virtual design. To assign participants to cohorts, the prospective study relied on clinical history that participants themselves reported in a screening survey and a study questionnaire. Recovered participants in ImmuneRACE Cohort 3 were defined as having two consecutive negative NP/OP PCR tests, clearance from a healthcare professional, or resolution of symptoms. In the prospective study, mobile phlebotomists collected whole blood, serum and a nasopharyngeal or oropharyngeal swab from each participant. Prospective study participants could optionally give additional blood draws and questionnaires over an approximately two-month period. Before DNA extraction, prospective study blood samples were shipped either frozen or at room temperature. The germline V gene supplies CDR1 SGHNT and CDR2 YENEEA. The CDR3 starts with the cysteine, ends with the phenylalanine, and has 16 residues. CDR3 DNA is the only sequence kept; it has 48 bases, read in frame from the first base. V and J are truncated by 5 bases and 2 bases respectively, leaving an intervening sequence of 19 bases.

The chain is made from TRBV11-3 and TRBJ2-7; perhaps TRBD1 is the D gene, with 5 bases matching. The receptor was isolated from a woman aged 40 to 55 who had recovered from COVID-19. The sequenced sample was PBMCs or T cells enriched from blood (not recorded which). The sequenced DNA is TGTGCCAGCAGCCCCCCTTCAGGGATCAAGACCTACGAGCAGTACTTC. It is translated as CASSPPSGIKTYEQYF.